One sample yielded the 22 T cell receptor beta chains listed below, sequenced in a study of OX40 agonist ivuxolimab in advanced cancers. TCRdb keeps only in-frame clones here, not all; method: immunoSEQ multiplex PCR. This table has about 94,000 clones, around 90% appearing once. The sequencing here drew on CD4+ or CD8+ T cells sorted from blood, taken in a trial of the OX40 agonist ivuxolimab. These receptors were collected from an adult with an advanced solid tumor such as melanoma, head and neck, liver or kidney cancer.

With regard to this clone: The sample holds other DNA sequences that translate to the same CDR3. The chain joins TRBV7-2 to TRBJ1-6, with D uncertain. This CDR3 is built from 14 residues. The germline V and J ends were trimmed by 1 base and 2 bases, with 3 bases remaining between them. CDR1 and CDR2 from the germline V gene are SGHTA and FQGNSA. This CDR3 is CASSLGAYNSPLHF. The CDR3 region has the DNA TGTGCCAGCAGCTTAGGGGCCTATAATTCACCCCTCCACTTT.

The chain carries TRBV19 and TRBJ1-5; 11 nucleotides align to TRBD1. There are 15 residues in the CDR3. V trimming: 5 bases; J trimming: 3 bases; junction bases outside the gene matches: 3. Per germline, CDR1 LNHDA and CDR2 SQIVND (reference sequence). Here the CDR3 DNA reads TGTGCCAGTAGTTCGGGACAGGGGGTCAATCAGCCCCAGCATTTT. Translated, it gives CASSSGQGVNQPQHF.

The gene calls are TRBV10-1 and TRBJ2-1, with D possibly being TRBD2 (6 bases). Germline V gives CDR1 WNHNN, CDR2 SYGVQD (reference sequence). This CDR3 is 15 amino acids long. V was cut by 0 bases and J by 9 bases, with 15 bases left in between. CDR3 coding DNA: TGCGCCAGCAGTGAGTCCGGGGGACCAAAGGTTGAGCAGTTCTTC. This encodes CASSESGGPKVEQFF.

The chain couples TRBV5-1 to TRBJ2-2; 13 bases map to TRBD2. Looked up from germline, CDR1 is SGHRS and CDR2 is YFSETQ. The J segment lost 11 bases and the V segment lost 4 bases, leaving 5 bases of the junction unmatched. This CDR3 contains 14 residues. The chain's CDR3 is CASSEGTSGTELFF. The CDR3 DNA sequence: TGCGCCAGCAGCGAAGGGACTAGCGGGACCGAGCTGTTTTTT. Looking up the rest from reference TRBV5-1 and TRBJ2-2 gives the full variable domain: KAGVTQTPRYLIKTRGQQVTLSCSPISGHRSVSWYQQTPGQGLQFLFEYFSETQRNKGNFPGRFSGRQFSNSRSEMNVSTLELGDSALYLCASSEGTSGTELFFGEGSRLTVL.

The chain recombines TRBV7-3 with TRBJ2-1; D remains ambiguous. The CDR3 has 13 amino acids. The V end lost 2 bases, the J end lost 7 bases, and 9 bases lay between the germline ends. Germline V CDR1 and CDR2: SGHTA, FQGTGA. CDR3 amino acids: CASSLGFPNEQFF. CDR3 in DNA: TGTGCCAGCAGCTTAGGATTTCCGAATGAGCAGTTCTTC.

In DNA, the CDR3 is TGTGCCAGCAGCCCTCTGGACAGGCGGGGAGAGCAGTACTTC. As protein: CASSPLDRRGEQYF. The V and J genes are TRBV9 and TRBJ2-7; D is possibly TRBD1 (7 bases). CDR3 length equals 14 residues. The V end lost 4 bases, the J end lost 7 bases, and 18 bases lay between the germline ends. Germline V gene lookup returns CDR1 SGDLS and CDR2 YYNGEE.

The rearrangement joins TRBV4-3 to TRBJ1-4; D gene ambiguous. V lost 0 bases and J lost 7, with 9 bases in between. Germline V lookup: CDR1 LGHNA, CDR2 YSLEER. CDR3 size: 14 residues. CDR3 DNA sequence: TGCGCCAGCAGCCAAGATCTCCCACCTGAAAAACTGTTTTTT. It encodes CASSQDLPPEKLFF.

This rearrangement joins TRBV5-1 to TRBJ1-3; 10 bases fit TRBD1. V lost 3 bases, J lost 4 bases, and 4 bases stayed unmatched. This CDR3 region has 15 residues. CDR1 and CDR2 (germline): SGHRS, YFSETQ. The CDR3 spells CASSSDRGIGNTIYF. In DNA, the CDR3 is TGCGCCAGCAGCTCGGACAGGGGGATAGGAAACACCATATATTTT.

The chain joins TRBV18 to TRBJ1-1, with a weak D call TRBD1 (6 bases). The CDR3 contains 15 residues. Germline V gene sequence: CDR1 KGHSH, CDR2 LQKENI. Trimming shortened V by 1 base and J by 2 bases, and 11 bases separated the two germline ends. The CDR3 DNA sequence: TGTGCCAGCTCACCACTCTTGACAGGAAACACTGAAGCTTTCTTT. This sequence encodes CASSPLLTGNTEAFF.

V gene TRBV7-8 combines with J gene TRBJ2-5; either TRBD1 or TRBD2 may supply D (5 bases each). V was clipped by 1 base and J by 4 bases, with 13 bases between them. In germline, CDR1 is SGHVS, CDR2 FQNEAQ. CDR3 length: 15 residues. The CDR3 spells CASSLVGPTPETQYF. The CDR3 DNA is TGTGCCAGCAGCTTAGTGGGACCCACCCCAGAGACCCAGTACTTC.

In its sample, this clone was seen a few times. The chain couples TRBV7-9 to TRBJ1-6; a weak D match, TRBD1 (6 bases). This CDR3 is built from 17 residues. V dropped 11 bases and J dropped 7 bases, with 27 bases sitting between them. The V gene's germline CDR1 is SEHNR and CDR2 FQNEAQ (reference sequence). Here the CDR3 reads CAGSNRRGGKTNSPLHF. The CDR3 DNA is TGTGCCGGATCTAACCGGAGAGGGGGGAAGACGAATTCACCCCTCCACTTT.

The V gene is TRBV19, the J gene TRBJ1-2, with 8 bases aligning to TRBD1. Germline V lookup: CDR1 LNHDA, CDR2 SQIVND (reference sequence). This CDR3 has 14 residues. Losses at the gene ends were 1 base for V and 6 bases for J; bases not matched to a gene: 4. The CDR3 DNA reads as TGTGCCAGTAGTATAGTAGCAGGGGGCGATGGCTACACCTTC. Translated: CASSIVAGGDGYTF. The whole variable domain, remainder taken from reference TRBV19 and TRBJ1-2, is DGGITQSPKYLFRKEGQNVTLSCEQNLNHDAMYWYRQDPGQGLRLIYYSQIVNDFQKGDIAEGYSVSREKKESFPLTVTSAQKNPTAFYLCASSIVAGGDGYTFGSGTRLTVV.

The V call is TRBV29-1, the J call TRBJ1-1; unclear D gene. This CDR3 contains 11 residues. Germline CDR1 reads SQVTM; CDR2 reads ANQGSEA. The V gene lost 4 bases and the J gene lost 3 bases, with 6 bases spanning the gap. CDR3 loop: CSVGGYTEAFF. CDR3 nucleotides: TGCAGCGTTGGGGGTTACACTGAAGCTTTCTTT.

Worth noting for this clone: Other DNA sequences in the sample encode the same CDR3. The genes are TRBV14 and TRBJ1-1; 8 bases agree with TRBD1. With 1 base clipped from V and 5 bases from J, the junction kept 0 bases outside the gene matches. The CDR3 consists of 13 residues. Germline V gives CDR1 SGHDN, CDR2 FVKESK. CDR3 sequence reads: CASSQGTGTEAFF. The CDR3, as DNA: TGTGCCAGCAGCCAAGGGACAGGGACTGAAGCTTTCTTT.

This rearrangement joins TRBV11-2 to TRBJ2-5, with TRBD1 as a possible D gene (6 bases). V lost 5 bases and J lost 6, with 19 bases in between. Germline V lookup: CDR1 SGHAT, CDR2 FQNNGV. This CDR3 spans 15 amino acids. The CDR3 loop is CASSASRAGAQTQYF. The CDR3 region has the DNA TGTGCCAGCAGCGCGAGTAGGGCAGGGGCGCAGACCCAGTACTTC.

The chain joins TRBV10-3 to TRBJ1-2, with a possible D match to TRBD1 (6 bases). Germline loops: CDR1 ENHRY, CDR2 SYGVKD. The ends were cut back, 0 bases at V and 6 bases at J, with 20 bases in the middle. The CDR3 loop spans 17 amino acids. The CDR3 DNA reads as TGTGCCATCAGTGAGTCGACTCGGGGGCGCGGTCTCCATGGCTACACCTTC. It codes for CAISESTRGRGLHGYTF.

This clone was seen a single time. This chain joins TRBV9 and TRBJ1-2; D may be TRBD1 (6 bases). The CDR3 runs 15 residues. V shed 3 bases and J shed 7 bases, with 19 bases lying between them. Germline V gene lookup returns CDR1 SGDLS and CDR2 YYNGEE. The CDR3 loop is CASSAEMGGRGGYTF. The CDR3 DNA reads TGTGCCAGCAGCGCAGAGATGGGGGGCCGGGGTGGCTACACCTTC.

This rearrangement joins TRBV15 to TRBJ1-1; no firm D call. The CDR3 sequence is 13 residues long. The germline gives CDR1 LNHNV, CDR2 YYDKDF (reference sequence). The V end was cut by 3 bases, the J end by 1 base, with 6 bases between. This CDR3 is CATSSGSNTEAFF. The CDR3 region has the DNA TGTGCCACCAGCAGCGGCTCGAACACTGAAGCTTTCTTT.

V usage is TRBV7-6 and J usage is TRBJ1-4, with D maybe TRBD1 (5 bases). Trimming cost V 3 bases and J 3 bases, with 11 bases left between them. Per the germline V gene, CDR1 is SGHVS and CDR2 is FNYEAQ. The length of the CDR3 is 15 residues. CDR3 sequence: CASSFRGGSNEKLFF. The CDR3 bases are TGTGCCAGCAGCTTTCGGGGGGGTTCTAATGAAAAACTGTTTTTT.

The chain carries TRBV2 and TRBJ2-2; D remains ambiguous. Germline CDR1 is SNHLY and CDR2 is FYNNEI. The germline V and J ends were trimmed by 0 bases and 1 base, with 6 bases remaining between them. This CDR3 is 15 amino acids long. In DNA, the CDR3 is TGTGCCAGCAGTGAAGCCTCCAGGAACACCGGGGAGCTGTTTTTT. This codes for CASSEASRNTGELFF.

As concerns this clone: A junction boundary mismatches the germline segment, possibly from a read error. This sequence joins TRBV6-5 and TRBJ2-2; unclear D gene. This CDR3 is built from 15 residues. Germline CDR1 MNHEY, CDR2 SVGAGI. CDR3 loop: CTSSYSPSSTGELFF. The CDR3 region has the DNA TGTACCAGCAGTTACTCCCCCTCCAGTACCGGGGAGCTGTTTTTT.

The chain joins TRBV30 to TRBJ2-7; D unresolved. CDR1 and CDR2 (germline): GTSNPN, SVGIG (reference sequence). V gave up 5 bases and J gave up 5 bases, with 13 bases separating them. The CDR3 consists of 12 residues. DNA of the CDR3: TGTGCCTGGTCTACCTCTTGGAACGAGCAGTACTTC. Translated, it gives CAWSTSWNEQYF.